These 20 T cell receptor delta chains share one sample of origin, sequenced in a study of Vδ1+ human thymocytes. Extracted RNA was reverse transcribed into cDNA. CDR3 amplicons came from multiplex PCR with pooled V-gene forward and constant-region reverse primers. TCRdb fed the multiplex PCR reads to CATT. The sample gives 70,000 or so delta-chain clones, about 38% of which show up once; roughly 0.25% is in the top ten. General study findings and limits: Highly polyclonal TRG and TRD repertoires with Gaussian CDR3 length distributions appeared in thymus.

These receptors have no known antigen. The sample taken for sequencing was Vdelta1+ gamma-delta thymocytes from the thymus. Noted subset: FACS-sorted CD3+ TCRalphabeta- TCRVdelta1+ TCRVdelta2- thymocytes. The source of these receptors is a boy in the first two years of life who had congenital heart surgery.

This clone was seen a few times. This chain connects TRDV1 to TRDJ1; TRDD3 aligns across 9 bases. The V segment lost 4 bases and the J segment 2 bases; nucleotides outside the gene matches: 17. This CDR3 has 19 amino acids. Looked up from germline, CDR1 is TSWWSYY and CDR2 is QGS. CDR3 DNA: TGTGCTCTTGGGGCCCCGTTCCCTACTGGGGGAGGGACGACCGATAAACTCATCTTT. Translation gives CALGAPFPTGGGTTDKLIF.

The rearrangement uses TRDV1 and TRDJ1; TRDD3 aligns across 7 bases. V dropped 2 bases and J dropped 0; count of bases not matched to a gene: 12. CDR3 length equals 18 residues. Germline V gene data show CDR1 as TSWWSYY and CDR2 as QGS. The CDR3 loop reads CALGENRGEGGYTDKLIF. CDR3 coding DNA: TGTGCTCTTGGGGAAAATAGAGGCGAGGGGGGATACACCGATAAACTCATCTTT.

The chain has TRDV1 and TRDJ1; TRDD3 aligns across 8 bases. Germline V lookup: CDR1 TSWWSYY, CDR2 QGS. The length of the CDR3 is 19 residues. With V trimmed by 0 bases and J by 4 bases, 16 bases remained unmatched. CDR3 sequence (DNA): TGTGCTCTTGGGGAACTTTGTCTGAGGGGATACAGGAATCACGATAAACTCATCTTT. This codes for CALGELCLRGYRNHDKLIF.

The chain has TRDV1 and TRDJ1; 10 bases line up with TRDD3. Germline V gene sequence: CDR1 TSWWSYY, CDR2 QGS. This CDR3 contains 23 residues. V lost 4 bases and J lost 0; bases outside the gene matches: 26. CDR3 region: CALGGIYTVAWGINPRDTDKLIF. For the CDR3, the DNA is TGTGCTCTTGGGGGAATTTACACCGTAGCCTGGGGGATAAACCCCCGTGACACCGATAAACTCATCTTT.

The rearrangement uses TRDV1 and TRDJ1, with 12 bases matching TRDD3. V trimming: 1 base; J trimming: 4 bases; junction bases outside the gene matches: 16. Germline V lookup: CDR1 TSWWSYY, CDR2 QGS. The CDR3 extends over 20 amino acids. The DNA of the CDR3 is TGTGCTCTTGGGGAACAGCAATCCTCGTACTGGGGGATACCAGGCGATAAACTCATCTTT. It translates to CALGEQQSSYWGIPGDKLIF.

In the case of this clone: Other DNA variants within this sample encode the same CDR3. This chain connects TRDV1 to TRDJ1; unclear D gene. Looked up from germline, CDR1 is TSWWSYY and CDR2 is QGS. The CDR3 sequence is 14 residues long. V dropped 5 bases and J dropped 1 base, with 11 bases sitting between them. The CDR3: CALGKVKSTDKLIF. The CDR3 region has the DNA TGTGCTCTTGGGAAGGTCAAGTCCACCGATAAACTCATCTTT.

The chain joins TRDV1 to TRDJ1; the match to TRDD2 covers 9 bases. The CDR3 runs to 21 residues. V lost 3 bases to trimming and J lost 1 base; unmatched junction nucleotides: 21. Germline V gene data show CDR1 as TSWWSYY and CDR2 as QGS. The CDR3 DNA follows: TGTGCTCTTGGGGACCGGCCTTCCTACAGGCTCCGGGGACCGTCCACCGATAAACTCATCTTT. Its translation: CALGDRPSYRLRGPSTDKLIF.

This clone showed up just a few times. The chain uses TRDV1 and TRDJ1; 12 bases fit TRDD3. Losses at the gene ends were 2 bases for V and 6 bases for J; bases not matched to a gene: 31. There are 24 residues in the CDR3. Germline V lookup: CDR1 TSWWSYY, CDR2 QGS. This CDR3 reads CALGEGDARTWLGDTYETVNKLIF. The CDR3 DNA reads as TGTGCTCTTGGGGAAGGGGATGCACGGACTTGGCTGGGGGATACGTATGAAACCGTAAATAAACTCATCTTT.

This sequence joins TRDV1 and TRDJ1, with 8 positions matching TRDD3. Germline trimming cut 1 base from V and 0 bases from J; bases unmatched to any gene: 13. Germline lookup yields CDR1 TSWWSYY and CDR2 QGS. The CDR3 is 19 residues long. The CDR3 region is CALGEPGTLGGLYTDKLIF. CDR3 DNA sequence: TGTGCTCTTGGGGAACCCGGGACACTGGGGGGACTTTACACCGATAAACTCATCTTT.

J is TRDJ1 and V is TRDV1, with TRDD3 identical over 9 bases. Losses at the gene ends were 7 bases for V and 0 bases for J; bases not matched to a gene: 12. Germline V gene data show CDR1 as TSWWSYY and CDR2 as QGS. This CDR3 spans 17 amino acids. The CDR3: CALVYLGDPHNTDKLIF. The CDR3, as DNA: TGTGCTCTTGTGTACCTGGGGGATCCCCATAACACCGATAAACTCATCTTT.

This chain links TRDV1 with TRDJ1; TRDD3 might be the D (6 bases). The CDR3 sequence is 14 residues long. Germline assignment: CDR1 TSWWSYY and CDR2 QGS. With 2 bases removed from V and 5 bases from J, the gap between germline ends came to 12 bases. DNA for the CDR3: TGTGCTCTTGGGGAAGCGCGGGGGAGGGATAAACTCATCTTT. Translated: CALGEARGRDKLIF.

This clone was seen only a few times. The chain has TRDV1 and TRDJ1; 8 nucleotides agree with TRDD3. Unmatched junction bases numbered 19, after V lost 3 bases and J lost 1 base. This CDR3 comprises 20 residues. In germline, CDR1 is TSWWSYY, CDR2 QGS. CDR3 sequence reads: CALGDLTRYWGPTSTDKLIF. The DNA of the CDR3 is TGTGCTCTTGGGGATCTCACTCGATACTGGGGGCCGACATCCACCGATAAACTCATCTTT.

This clone was picked up a small number of times. The V and J genes are TRDV1 and TRDJ1; TRDD3 matches at 13 bases. This CDR3 comprises 25 residues. Germline assignment: CDR1 TSWWSYY and CDR2 QGS. V shed 1 base, J shed 0 bases, and the junction held 26 bases outside the gene matches. In DNA form, the CDR3 reads TGTGCTCTTGGGGAACGGCCTTCCTACCACTTCTTGGTACTGGGGGATACGAAGGACACCGATAAACTCATCTTT. Translating gives CALGERPSYHFLVLGDTKDTDKLIF.

The rearrangement links TRDV1 to TRDJ1; 7 nucleotides line up with TRDD3. The CDR3 length is 18 residues. Unmatched junction bases numbered 19, after V lost 1 base and J lost 8 bases. Germline V gene lookup returns CDR1 TSWWSYY and CDR2 QGS. The CDR3 loop is CALGEPPSLRGGIHKLIF. Here the CDR3 DNA reads TGTGCTCTTGGGGAACCTCCCTCCCTACGTGGGGGGATTCACAAACTCATCTTT.

The chain is built from TRDV1 and TRDJ1; 9 bases match TRDD3. The CDR3 runs to 19 residues. Trimming at V came to 1 base and at J to 0 bases, leaving 12 bases not matched to a gene. Germline lookup yields CDR1 TSWWSYY and CDR2 QGS. CDR3 sequence reads: CALGEQPFVGDIYTDKLIF. CDR3 DNA sequence: TGTGCTCTTGGGGAACAGCCGTTTGTGGGGGATATATACACCGATAAACTCATCTTT.

This clone was detected only a few times. This chain joins TRDV1 and TRDJ1, with D tentatively TRDD3 (9 bases). The CDR3 has 19 residues. Germline V CDR1 and CDR2: TSWWSYY, QGS. Between the trimmed V and J ends, which lost 5 bases and 8 bases, there was a span of 33 bases. CDR3 coding DNA: TGTGCTCTTGGGTATAACTTCCTACCCTGGGGGATTGGTTTCCCCAAACTCATCTTT. This encodes CALGYNFLPWGIGFPKLIF.

This chain joins TRDV1 and TRDJ1; 12 bases are a match to TRDD3. CDR1 is TSWWSYY, CDR2 QGS, per germline. The CDR3 has 24 residues. V was clipped by 8 bases and J by 1 base; unmatched bases: 32. CDR3 sequence: CALFIPLTGTGGYFLSGSTDKLIF. CDR3 bases: TGTGCTCTTTTTATCCCCCTCACTGGTACTGGGGGATACTTTCTATCTGGAAGCACCGATAAACTCATCTTT.

The gene calls are TRDV1 and TRDJ1, with D perhaps matching TRDD2 (6 bases). V shed 0 bases and J shed 1 base, with 18 bases lying between them. CDR3 length: 18 amino acids. The germline V gene encodes CDR1 TSWWSYY and CDR2 QGS. The CDR3 DNA follows: TGTGCTCTTGGGGAACTAGGGGTCCTTCCAGCCCTCACCGATAAACTCATCTTT. This encodes CALGELGVLPALTDKLIF.

Details on this clone: This sample also contains other DNA sequences that code for the same CDR3. The chain employs TRDV1 and TRDJ1; 10 positions agree with TRDD3. The trim removed 8 bases at V and 0 bases at J, leaving 9 bases unmatched. This CDR3 is 16 amino acids long. Germline CDR1 TSWWSYY, CDR2 QGS. CDR3 bases: TGTGCTCTTTTCAACTGGGGGATCGGATACACCGATAAACTCATCTTT. The encoded protein is CALFNWGIGYTDKLIF.

The chain carries TRDV1 and TRDJ1, with TRDD3 matching over 7 bases. J lost 6 bases, V lost 0 bases, and 7 bases had no gene match. This CDR3 is built from 15 residues. Germline assignment: CDR1 TSWWSYY and CDR2 QGS. The CDR3 region is CALGELVLGAYKLIF. The CDR3 DNA is TGTGCTCTTGGGGAACTGGTGCTGGGGGCCTATAAACTCATCTTT.